Here is one T cell receptor beta chain with its context. Assay used: immunoSEQ multiplex PCR; TCRdb lists only in-frame clones, some missing. Among 150,000 or so clones, approximately 80% were seen once, and the ten largest hold over 10%. With 7 bases clipped from V and 7 bases from J, the junction kept 8 bases outside the gene matches. CDR3 length equals 15 residues. Germline V lookup: CDR1 MNHEY, CDR2 SVGAGI. The data are from a study of blood T cell repertoires in COVID-19. Material for sequencing was peripheral blood. The clonotype comes from a woman aged 60-75 years with COVID-19, enrolled during active disease. The V and J genes are TRBV6-5 and TRBJ1-6; 9 bases match TRBD1. CDR3 loop: CASNRDRVKNSPLHF. The CDR3 DNA is TGTGCCAGCAACCGGGACAGGGTGAAAAATTCACCCCTCCACTTT.